This is a list of T cell receptor beta chains from one sample in a study of blood T cell repertoires in COVID-19. Sequencing was performed with immunoSEQ multiplex PCR; in TCRdb, only in-frame clones are kept and a portion is missing. The profile shows 85,000 to 130,000 clones, 88% of them singletons. Sequenced: peripheral blood. The receptors here all came from a woman in her fifties or sixties with acute or convalescent COVID-19. CDR3s leave out the opening cysteine and the closing phenylalanine or tryptophan. D genes are given only for firm matches. A row's size may be missing; if present it is once, few, many or a size class.

NA,TRBV28,TRBJ1-4,NA,ASSLSGVVTNEKLF
TRBD2,TRBV3-1/TRBV3-2,TRBJ2-3,NA,ASSQDRNRKGGPTDTQY
NA,TRBV29-1,TRBJ1-4,NA,SIGGWGEKLF
TRBD1,TRBV5-1,TRBJ1-2,NA,ASSLAARQGAHGYT
NA,TRBV7-9,TRBJ2-1,NA,ASSLDTRYNEQF
NA,TRBV27,TRBJ1-1,NA,ASSSSGTTGTEAF
TRBD1,TRBV29-1,TRBJ1-1,few,SAGTGRSEAF
NA,TRBV6-5,TRBJ1-1,NA,ASRPDRQNTEAF
TRBD1,TRBV7-9,TRBJ1-5,NA,ASSSPGTGNQPQH
NA,TRBV27,TRBJ1-2,NA,ASSLRGGANYGYT
TRBD1,TRBV3-1/TRBV3-2,TRBJ1-4,few,ASSTGTGGEKLF
TRBD1,TRBV19,TRBJ1-2,once,ASQTGDWSYGYT
TRBD1,TRBV9,TRBJ2-5,NA,ASSVVGDSLETQY
TRBD2,TRBV19,TRBJ2-5,NA,ASSPRTSGLQETQY
TRBD2,TRBV28,TRBJ2-3,NA,ASSPVAGASDTQY
TRBD1,TRBV24-1,TRBJ2-1,NA,ATSDHRTGDNEQF
NA,TRBV3-1/TRBV3-2,TRBJ2-5,NA,ASSQGGARETQY
TRBD1,TRBV5-1,TRBJ2-1,NA,ASSSDRYNEQF
NA,TRBV27,TRBJ1-5,NA,ASTKDPGLHGNQPQH
TRBD1,TRBV5-5,TRBJ1-5,NA,ASSRGTDPLGPQH
TRBD1,TRBV5-1,TRBJ1-1,NA,ASSSEVGTGANTEAF
TRBD1,TRBV7-8,TRBJ1-5,NA,ASSLATGVLQPQH
NA,TRBV12-3/TRBV12-4,TRBJ1-1,NA,ASRRVMNTEAF
NA,TRBV7-9,TRBJ1-1,NA,ASSLDSWTEAF
NA,TRBV9,TRBJ2-5,few,ASSADPGWETQY
NA,TRBV5-1,TRBJ2-1,NA,ASSLNYPPDNEQF
TRBD1,TRBV7-9,TRBJ1-5,NA,ASSPNRGSEPQH
NA,TRBV4-1,TRBJ1-2,NA,ASSQGTDTLNYGYT
TRBD1,TRBV19,TRBJ1-2,NA,ASIGGQGRANYGYT
NA,TRBV18,TRBJ2-2,NA,ASSPRLRTTGELF
NA,TRBV20-1,TRBJ2-1,NA,SARGAQEQF
NA,TRBV30,TRBJ2-1,few,AWRKRRYNEQF
TRBD1,TRBV6-1,TRBJ2-3,NA,ASSDTGGWLDTQY
NA,TRBV30,TRBJ1-2,NA,ALDSLGKGYT
NA,TRBV9,TRBJ1-6,NA,ASSVAGSPLH
NA,TRBV6-2/TRBV6-3,TRBJ2-1,NA,ASSYSPGYNEQF
NA,TRBV27,TRBJ1-5,NA,ASTPSGGGNQPQH
TRBD2,TRBV2,TRBJ2-2,once,ASSELAGTPGELF
NA,TRBV30,TRBJ2-1,NA,AWRAAGYNEQF
NA,TRBV6-2/TRBV6-3,TRBJ1-4,NA,ASSYGGAANEKLF
TRBD1,TRBV30,TRBJ1-4,few,AWSAGTGVVEKLF
NA,TRBV28,TRBJ1-2,NA,ASSLSIGQLDGYT
NA,TRBV9,TRBJ1-3,NA,AIARDTIY
NA,TRBV7-3,TRBJ2-1,NA,ASSLLPGASYNEQF
NA,TRBV6-5,TRBJ2-5,NA,ASSYIGRQETQY
NA,TRBV20-1,TRBJ2-1,NA,SARRDEQF
NA,TRBV6-5,TRBJ1-3,NA,ASRKTGGGNTIY
NA,TRBV3-1/TRBV3-2,TRBJ2-1,NA,ASSSFGGGPYNEQF
TRBD2,TRBV29-1,TRBJ2-5,NA,SVDVAGGRSETQY
NA,TRBV24-1,TRBJ1-2,NA,ATSDLTTVYGYT
TRBD1,TRBV5-1,TRBJ2-1,NA,ASSWGWDSPESEQF
NA,TRBV3-1/TRBV3-2,TRBJ2-7,NA,ASSSYRVGSYEQY
NA,TRBV4-1,TRBJ2-1,NA,ASSQDQGGYNEQF
TRBD1,TRBV9,TRBJ2-2,NA,ASSSAGTGGTGELF
TRBD1,TRBV11-3,TRBJ1-1,NA,ASSLGTGYANTEAF
TRBD2,TRBV7-2,TRBJ2-1,NA,ASSSARGGHSEQF
NA,TRBV5-1,TRBJ2-1,NA,ASSQFIIDSNNEQF
NA,TRBV5-1,TRBJ2-2,NA,ASSLSWSGELF